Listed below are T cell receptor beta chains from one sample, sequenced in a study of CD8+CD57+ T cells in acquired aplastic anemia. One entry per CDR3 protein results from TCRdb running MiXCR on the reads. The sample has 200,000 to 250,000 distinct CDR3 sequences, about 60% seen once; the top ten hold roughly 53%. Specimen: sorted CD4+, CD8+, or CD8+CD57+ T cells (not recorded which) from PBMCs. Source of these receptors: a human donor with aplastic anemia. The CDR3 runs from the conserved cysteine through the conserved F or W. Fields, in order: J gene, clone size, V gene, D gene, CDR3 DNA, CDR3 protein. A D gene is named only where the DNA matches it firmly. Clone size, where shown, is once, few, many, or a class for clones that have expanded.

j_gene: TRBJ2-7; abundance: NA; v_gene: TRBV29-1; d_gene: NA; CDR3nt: TGCAGCGTTTTGGGCAGCTACGAGCAGTACTTC; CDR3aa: CSVLGSYEQYF
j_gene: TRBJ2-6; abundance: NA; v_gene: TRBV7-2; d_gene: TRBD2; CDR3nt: TGTGCCAGCAGCTTTCGGCCTGGACTAGCGGGACACTCTGGGGCCAACGTCCTGACTTTC; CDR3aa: CASSFRPGLAGHSGANVLTF
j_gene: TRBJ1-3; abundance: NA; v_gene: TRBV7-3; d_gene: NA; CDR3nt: TGCGCCAGCAGCGGAACCGGGCACATATATTTT; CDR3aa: CASSGTGHIYF
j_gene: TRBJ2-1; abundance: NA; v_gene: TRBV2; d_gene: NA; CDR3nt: TGTGCCAGCAGTGTGGGCCGCACCTCCTACAATGAGCAGTTCTTC; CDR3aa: CASSVGRTSYNEQFF
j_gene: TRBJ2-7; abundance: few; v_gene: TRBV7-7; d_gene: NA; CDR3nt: TGTGCTAGCAGCTCCTCACAAGGCTACGAGCAGTACTTC; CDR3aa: CASSSSQGYEQYF
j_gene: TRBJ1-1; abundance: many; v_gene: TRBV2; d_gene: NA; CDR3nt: TGTGCCAGCAGTGAAGGCAGAATTGAAGCTTTCTTT; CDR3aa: CASSEGRIEAFF
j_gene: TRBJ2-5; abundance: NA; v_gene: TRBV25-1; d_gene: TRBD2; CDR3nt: TGTGCCAGCAGCACCGGGACTAGCTTTGGGCAAGAGACCCAGTACTTC; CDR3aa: CASSTGTSFGQETQYF
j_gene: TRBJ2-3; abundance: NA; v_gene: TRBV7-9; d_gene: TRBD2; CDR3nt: TGTGCCAGCAGCTTAACTAGCGGGAGGGCCGCAGATACGCAGTATTTT; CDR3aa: CASSLTSGRAADTQYF
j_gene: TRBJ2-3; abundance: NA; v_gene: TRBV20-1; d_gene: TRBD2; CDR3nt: TGCAGTGCTAGAGTGGGGAGCGGGGGGGTAAGGGATACGCAGTATTTT; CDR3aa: CSARVGSGGVRDTQYF
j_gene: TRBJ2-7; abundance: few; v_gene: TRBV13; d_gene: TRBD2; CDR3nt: TGTGCCAGCAGCCTGGGGGCTAGCGGGAGCTACGAGCAGTACTTC; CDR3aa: CASSLGASGSYEQYF
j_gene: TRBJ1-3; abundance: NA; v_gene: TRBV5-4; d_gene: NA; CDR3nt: TGTGCCAGCAGCTTGTCCCCGATTTCAATCCCCTCTGGAAACACCATATATTTT; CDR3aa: CASSLSPISIPSGNTIYF
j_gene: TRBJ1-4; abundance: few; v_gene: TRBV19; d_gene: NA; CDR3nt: TGTGCCAGTAGTATAGTCGGCGCAACTAATGAAAAACTGTTTTTT; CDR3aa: CASSIVGATNEKLFF
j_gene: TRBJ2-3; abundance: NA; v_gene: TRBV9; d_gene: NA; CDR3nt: TGTGCCAGCGGGGGGGCTGGGTCAGATACGCAGTATTTT; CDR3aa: CASGGAGSDTQYF
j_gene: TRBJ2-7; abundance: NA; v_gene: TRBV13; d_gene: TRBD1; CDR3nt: TGTGCCAGCAGCCCGCGAGAATTCCGGGACAGGGGTTTCTACGAGCAGTACTTC; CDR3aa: CASSPREFRDRGFYEQYF
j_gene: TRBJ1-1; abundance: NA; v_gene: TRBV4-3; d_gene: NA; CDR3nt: TGCGCCAGCAGCCAAGCGGACAGACTGAACACTGAAGCTTTCTTT; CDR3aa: CASSQADRLNTEAFF
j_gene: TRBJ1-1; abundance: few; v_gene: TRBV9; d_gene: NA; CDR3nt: TGTGCCAGCAGCCTCAACGTGGGGAACACTGAAGCTTTCTTT; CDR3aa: CASSLNVGNTEAFF
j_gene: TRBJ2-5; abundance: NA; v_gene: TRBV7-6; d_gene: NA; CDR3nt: TGTGCCAGCAGCTTGGGGGACAACGGGCCAGAGACCCAGTACTTC; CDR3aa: CASSLGDNGPETQYF
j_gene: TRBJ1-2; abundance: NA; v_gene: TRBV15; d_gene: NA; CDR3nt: TGTGCCACCAGCAGAGAGCGGCTATCGGGGGGCTACACCTTC; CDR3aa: CATSRERLSGGYTF
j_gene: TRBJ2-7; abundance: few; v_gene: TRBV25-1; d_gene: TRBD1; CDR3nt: TGTGCCAGCAGTGTATCCCTGGGACAGTCGTACTCCTACGAGCAGTACTTC; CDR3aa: CASSVSLGQSYSYEQYF
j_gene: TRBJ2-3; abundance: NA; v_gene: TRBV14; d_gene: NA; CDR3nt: TGTGCCAGCAGCCAAAGGACCTTTACCACAGATACGCAGTATTTT; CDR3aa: CASSQRTFTTDTQYF
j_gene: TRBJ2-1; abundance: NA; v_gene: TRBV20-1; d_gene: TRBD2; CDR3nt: TGCAGTGCTTCAAGCGGGAGCTACAATGAGCAGTTCTTC; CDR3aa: CSASSGSYNEQFF
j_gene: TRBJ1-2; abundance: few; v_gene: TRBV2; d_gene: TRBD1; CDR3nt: TGTGCCAGCAGTTTGGACAGGGTGGTGAAGGGCTACACCTTC; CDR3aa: CASSLDRVVKGYTF
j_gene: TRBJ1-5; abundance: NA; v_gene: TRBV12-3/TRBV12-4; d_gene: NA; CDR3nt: TGTGCCAGCAATTACGGGGGAATCGGGAATGAGCCCCAGCATTTT; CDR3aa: CASNYGGIGNEPQHF
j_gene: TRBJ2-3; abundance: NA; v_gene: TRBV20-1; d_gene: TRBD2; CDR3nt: TGCAGTGCTAAGCGGGGGGGAAATACGCAGTATTTT; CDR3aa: CSAKRGGNTQYF
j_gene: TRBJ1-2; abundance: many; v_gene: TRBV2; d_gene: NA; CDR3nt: TGTGCCAGCAGTGGGGTCGGGGGCGGGTATGGCTACACCTTC; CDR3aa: CASSGVGGGYGYTF
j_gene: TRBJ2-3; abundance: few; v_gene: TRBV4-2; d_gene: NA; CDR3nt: TGTGCCAGCAGCCAAATAGAGGGGGGGCCGACGTCAGATACGCAGTATTTT; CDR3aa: CASSQIEGGPTSDTQYF
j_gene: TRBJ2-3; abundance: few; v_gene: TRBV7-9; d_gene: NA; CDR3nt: TGTGCCAGCAGCAGATCAATGGGTATTGATGATACGCAGTATTTT; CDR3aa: CASSRSMGIDDTQYF
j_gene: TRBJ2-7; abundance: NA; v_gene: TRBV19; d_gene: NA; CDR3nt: TGTGCCAGTAGTATGACCATCCTCTCCTACGAGCAGTACTTC; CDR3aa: CASSMTILSYEQYF
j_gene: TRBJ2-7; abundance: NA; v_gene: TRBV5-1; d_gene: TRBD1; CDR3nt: TGCGCCAGCAGCCCCGGACAGGGGGCGGGTTCCTACGAGCAGTACTTC; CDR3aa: CASSPGQGAGSYEQYF
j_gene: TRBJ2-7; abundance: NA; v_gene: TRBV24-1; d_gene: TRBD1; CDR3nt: TGTGCCACCGGCGCCGGGACAGGGTCCTACGAGCAGTACTTC; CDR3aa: CATGAGTGSYEQYF
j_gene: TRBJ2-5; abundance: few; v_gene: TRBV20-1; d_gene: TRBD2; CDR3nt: TGCAGTGCTAGAGATCTAACTAGCGGAGAGCAAGAGACCCAGTACTTC; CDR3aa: CSARDLTSGEQETQYF
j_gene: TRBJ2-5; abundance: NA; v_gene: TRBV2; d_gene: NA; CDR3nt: TGTGCCAGCAGCCTACGGAGGCGGAATTACCAAGAGACCCAGTACTTC; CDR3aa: CASSLRRRNYQETQYF
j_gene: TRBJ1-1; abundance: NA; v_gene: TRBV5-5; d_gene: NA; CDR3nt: TGTGCCAGCAGCTTATCGACCGGGGGCACTGGAGCCTTCTTT; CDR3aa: CASSLSTGGTGAFF
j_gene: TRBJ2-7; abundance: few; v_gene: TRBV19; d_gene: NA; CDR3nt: TGTGCCAGTAGTATAGATGTGGGCGGATTGGAGCAGTACTTC; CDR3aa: CASSIDVGGLEQYF
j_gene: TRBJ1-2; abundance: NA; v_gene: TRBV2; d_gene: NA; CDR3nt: TGTGCCAGCAGTGAAACTGTCCGCTTAGATGCCTATGGCTACACCTTC; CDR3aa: CASSETVRLDAYGYTF
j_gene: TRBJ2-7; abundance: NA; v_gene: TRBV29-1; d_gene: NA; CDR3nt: TGCAGCGCTCCGGCGGGCTACGAGCAGTACTTC; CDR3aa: CSAPAGYEQYF
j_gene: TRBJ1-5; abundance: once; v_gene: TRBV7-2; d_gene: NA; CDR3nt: TGTGCCAGCAGTTTAGCGGAGGGTCAGCCCCAGCATTTT; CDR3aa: CASSLAEGQPQHF
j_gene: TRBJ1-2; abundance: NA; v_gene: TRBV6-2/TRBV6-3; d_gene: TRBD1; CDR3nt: TGTGCCAGCGGTGACCCGGACAGGGTGGGGTATGGCTACACCTTC; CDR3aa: CASGDPDRVGYGYTF
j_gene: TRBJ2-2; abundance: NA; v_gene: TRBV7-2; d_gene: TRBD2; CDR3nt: TGTGCCAGCAGCTTCGGAACCCCTAGGGAGGGAACCGGGGAGCTGTTTTTT; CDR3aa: CASSFGTPREGTGELFF
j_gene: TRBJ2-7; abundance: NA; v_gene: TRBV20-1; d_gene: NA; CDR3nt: TGCAGTGCTAGACGGCAGGGTATCGCCTACGAGCAGTACTTC; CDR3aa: CSARRQGIAYEQYF
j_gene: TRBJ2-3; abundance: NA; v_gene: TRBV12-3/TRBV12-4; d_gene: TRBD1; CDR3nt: TGTGCCAGCAGTCCCTCGACAGGGGGCACAGATACGCAGTATTTT; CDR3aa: CASSPSTGGTDTQYF
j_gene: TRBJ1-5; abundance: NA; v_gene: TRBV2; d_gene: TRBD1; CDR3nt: TGTGCCAGCAGGGGACAGGCTGGGATTAATCAGCCCCAGCATTTT; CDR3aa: CASRGQAGINQPQHF
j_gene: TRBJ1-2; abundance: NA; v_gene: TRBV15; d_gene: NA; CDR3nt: TGTGCCACCAGCAGGGGCGCCCCAAGTAGCTATGGCTACACCTTC; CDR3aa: CATSRGAPSSYGYTF
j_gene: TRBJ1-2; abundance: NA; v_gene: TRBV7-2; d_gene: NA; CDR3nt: TGTGCCAGCAGCTTAGTCGCAGGAAACGGCTATGGCTACACCTTC; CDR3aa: CASSLVAGNGYGYTF
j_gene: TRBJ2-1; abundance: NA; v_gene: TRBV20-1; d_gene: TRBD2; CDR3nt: TGCAGTGCAAACTTAGCGGGGCTCTCCTACAATGAGCAGTTCTTC; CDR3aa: CSANLAGLSYNEQFF
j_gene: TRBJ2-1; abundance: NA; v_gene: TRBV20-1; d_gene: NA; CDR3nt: TGCAGTGCTAGAGATGGTAGGGGTTCTGGAAATGAGCAGTTCTTC; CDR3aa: CSARDGRGSGNEQFF
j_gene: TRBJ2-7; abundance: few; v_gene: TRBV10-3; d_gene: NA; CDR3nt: TGTGCCATCAGGGGGGATAAAACTAGATCGAGGGACTACGAGCAGTACTTC; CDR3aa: CAIRGDKTRSRDYEQYF
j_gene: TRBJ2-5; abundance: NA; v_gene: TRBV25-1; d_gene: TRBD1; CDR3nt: TGTGCCAGCAGTGAGTCGGACAGGGGAAAGACCCAGTACTTC; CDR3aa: CASSESDRGKTQYF
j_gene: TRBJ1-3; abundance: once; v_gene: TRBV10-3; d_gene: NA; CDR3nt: TGTGCCATCAGTGGCGGGGATCCGAACACCATATATTTT; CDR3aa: CAISGGDPNTIYF
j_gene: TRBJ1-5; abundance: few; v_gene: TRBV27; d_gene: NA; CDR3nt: TGTGCCAGCAGGCGGGAGAGGGATTGTGGCAATCAGCCCCAGCATTTT; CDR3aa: CASRRERDCGNQPQHF
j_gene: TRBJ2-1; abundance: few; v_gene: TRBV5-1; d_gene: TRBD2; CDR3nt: TGCGCCAGCAGCTTGGGGGGACTAGCGGGGGACTACAATGAGCAGTTCTTC; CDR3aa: CASSLGGLAGDYNEQFF